The subject of this entry is one T cell receptor beta chain. Its antigen is as yet unknown. Per the germline V gene, CDR1 is SGHKS and CDR2 is YYEKEE (reference sequence). Trimming pared 2 bases from V and 10 bases from J, leaving 13 bases between. The CDR3 runs 14 residues. This sample stems from a study of T cell responses to AZD1222 COVID-19 vaccine. Study at large: Some second doses came at about 4 weeks and others at about 12 weeks; these were pooled.

TCRdb's table, derived via immunoSEQ multiplex PCR, lists solely in-frame clones and lacks some. The data contain around 260,000 clones, approximately 95% of them seen just once; the ten biggest clones take up roughly 0.6%. Findings and limits, study-wide: Unmutated regions of variants are reportedly targeted by nearly half of spike-specific TCRs. The study sampled repertoires only after the peak T cell response.

Sequenced material: peripheral blood, taken on day 0 of AZD1222 vaccination. J is TRBJ1-6 and V is TRBV5-5; D is unresolved. The source is an adult in good health. The CDR3 coding sequence is TGTGCCAGCAGCTTCCTGGATGAAGAGTCACCCCTCCACTTT. It yields the protein CASSFLDEESPLHF.